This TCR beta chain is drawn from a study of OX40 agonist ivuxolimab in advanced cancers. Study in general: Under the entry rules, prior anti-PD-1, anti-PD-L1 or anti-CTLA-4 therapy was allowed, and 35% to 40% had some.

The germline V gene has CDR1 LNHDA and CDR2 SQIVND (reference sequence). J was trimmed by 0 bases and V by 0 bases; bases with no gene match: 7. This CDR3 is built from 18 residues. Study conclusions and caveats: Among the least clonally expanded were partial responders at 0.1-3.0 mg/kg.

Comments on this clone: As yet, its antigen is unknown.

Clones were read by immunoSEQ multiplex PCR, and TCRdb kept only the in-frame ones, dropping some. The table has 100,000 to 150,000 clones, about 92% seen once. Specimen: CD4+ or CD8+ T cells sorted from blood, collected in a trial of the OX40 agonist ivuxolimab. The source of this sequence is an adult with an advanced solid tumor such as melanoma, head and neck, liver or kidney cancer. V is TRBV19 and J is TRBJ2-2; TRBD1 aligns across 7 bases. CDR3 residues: CASSIDDRQGSNTGELFF. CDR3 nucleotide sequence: TGTGCCAGTAGTATAGATGACCGACAGGGCTCGAACACCGGGGAGCTGTTTTTT.